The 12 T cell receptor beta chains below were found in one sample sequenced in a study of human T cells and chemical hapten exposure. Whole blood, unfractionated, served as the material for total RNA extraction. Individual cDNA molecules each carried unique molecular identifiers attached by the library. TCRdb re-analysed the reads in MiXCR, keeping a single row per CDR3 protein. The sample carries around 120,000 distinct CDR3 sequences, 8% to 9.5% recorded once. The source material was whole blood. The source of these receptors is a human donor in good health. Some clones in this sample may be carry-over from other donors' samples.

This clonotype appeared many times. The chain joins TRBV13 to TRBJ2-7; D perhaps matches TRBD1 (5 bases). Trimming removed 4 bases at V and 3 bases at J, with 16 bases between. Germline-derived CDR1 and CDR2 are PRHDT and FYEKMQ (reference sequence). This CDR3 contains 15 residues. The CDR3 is CASSSGHSADYEQYF. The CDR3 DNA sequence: TGTGCCAGCAGCTCCGGACACTCGGCGGACTACGAGCAGTACTTC.

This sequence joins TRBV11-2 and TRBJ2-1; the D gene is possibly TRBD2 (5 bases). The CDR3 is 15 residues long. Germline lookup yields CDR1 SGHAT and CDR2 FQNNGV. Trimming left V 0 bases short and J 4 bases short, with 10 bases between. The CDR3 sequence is CASSLDLGRYNEQFF. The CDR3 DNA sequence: TGTGCCAGCAGCTTAGATCTGGGGAGATACAATGAGCAGTTCTTC. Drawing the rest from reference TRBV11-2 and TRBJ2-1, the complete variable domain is EAGVAQSPRYKIIEKRQSVAFWCNPISGHATLYWYQQILGQGPKLLIQFQNNGVVDDSQLPKDRFSAERLKGVDSTLKIQPAKLEDSAVYLCASSLDLGRYNEQFFGPGTRLTVL.

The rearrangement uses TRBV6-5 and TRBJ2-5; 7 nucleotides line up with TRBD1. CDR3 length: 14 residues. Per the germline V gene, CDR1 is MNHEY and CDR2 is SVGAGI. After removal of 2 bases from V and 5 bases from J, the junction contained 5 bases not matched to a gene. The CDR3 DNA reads TGTGCCAGCAGTTACGCTTACAGGGGTGAGACCCAGTACTTC. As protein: CASSYAYRGETQYF.

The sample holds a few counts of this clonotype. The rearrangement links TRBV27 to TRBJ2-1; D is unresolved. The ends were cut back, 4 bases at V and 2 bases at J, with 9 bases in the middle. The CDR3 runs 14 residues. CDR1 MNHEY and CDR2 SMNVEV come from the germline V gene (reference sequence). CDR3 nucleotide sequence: TGTGCCAGCAGTTGGACCCCGGCCTACAATGAGCAGTTCTTC. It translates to CASSWTPAYNEQFF.

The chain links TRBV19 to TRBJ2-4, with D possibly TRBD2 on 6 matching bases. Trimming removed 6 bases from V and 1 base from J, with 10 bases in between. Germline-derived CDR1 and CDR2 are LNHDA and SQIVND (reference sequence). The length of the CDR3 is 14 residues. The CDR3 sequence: CASRQREAKNIQYF. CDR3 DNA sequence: TGTGCCAGTAGACAACGGGAGGCCAAAAACATTCAGTACTTC.

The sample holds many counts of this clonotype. In DNA, the CDR3 is TGTGCCAGCAACAGGGACAGTAATGAAAAACTGTTTTTT. Translating gives CASNRDSNEKLFF. The V gene is TRBV7-2, the J gene TRBJ1-4; 7 positions agree with TRBD1. V dropped 7 bases and J dropped 4; count of bases not matched to a gene: 3. The germline gives CDR1 SGHTA, CDR2 FQGNSA. This CDR3 has 13 amino acids.

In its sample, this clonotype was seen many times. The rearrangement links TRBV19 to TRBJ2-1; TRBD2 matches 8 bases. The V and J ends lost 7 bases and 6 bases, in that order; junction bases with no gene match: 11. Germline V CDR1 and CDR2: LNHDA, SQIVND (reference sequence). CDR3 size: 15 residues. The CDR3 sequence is CASTTGGGVGNEQFF. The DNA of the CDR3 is TGTGCCAGTACCACGGGGGGGGGAGTGGGCAATGAGCAGTTCTTC.

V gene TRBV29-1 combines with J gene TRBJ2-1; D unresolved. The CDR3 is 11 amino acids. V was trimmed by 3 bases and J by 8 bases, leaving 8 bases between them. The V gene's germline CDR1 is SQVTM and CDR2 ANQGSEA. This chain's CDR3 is CSVDRIDEQFF. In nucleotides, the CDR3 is TGCAGCGTTGACAGGATCGATGAGCAGTTCTTC.

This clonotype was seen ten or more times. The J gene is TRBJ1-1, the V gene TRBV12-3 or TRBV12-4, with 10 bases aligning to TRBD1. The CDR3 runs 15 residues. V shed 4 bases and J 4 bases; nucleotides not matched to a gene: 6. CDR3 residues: CASSSGQGRTTEAFF. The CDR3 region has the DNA TGTGCCAGCAGTTCGGGACAGGGGAGAACCACTGAAGCTTTCTTT.

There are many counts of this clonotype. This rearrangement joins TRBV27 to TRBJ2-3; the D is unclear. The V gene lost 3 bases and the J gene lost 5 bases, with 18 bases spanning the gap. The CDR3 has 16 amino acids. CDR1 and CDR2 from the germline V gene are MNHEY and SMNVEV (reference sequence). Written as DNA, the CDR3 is TGTGCCAGCAGTTTCTTGAGGTACGGATCCGGAGATACGCAGTATTTT. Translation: CASSFLRYGSGDTQYF.

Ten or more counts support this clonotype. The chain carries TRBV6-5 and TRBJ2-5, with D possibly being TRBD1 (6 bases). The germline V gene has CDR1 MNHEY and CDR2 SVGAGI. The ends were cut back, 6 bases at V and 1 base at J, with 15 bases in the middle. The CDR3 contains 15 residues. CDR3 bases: TGTGCCAGCAGCAATGACAGGATACTCCAAGAGACCCAGTACTTC. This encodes CASSNDRILQETQYF.

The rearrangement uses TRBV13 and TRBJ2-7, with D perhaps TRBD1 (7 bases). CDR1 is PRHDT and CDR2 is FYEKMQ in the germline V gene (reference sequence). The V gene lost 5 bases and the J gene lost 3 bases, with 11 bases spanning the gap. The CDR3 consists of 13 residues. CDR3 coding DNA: TGTGCCAGCAGCGCGGGACAGTACTACGAGCAGTACTTC. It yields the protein CASSAGQYYEQYF.